A selection of T cell receptor beta chains follows, all from one sample in a study of T-cell reconstitution after alpha-beta-depleted transplantation in children. A single record per CDR3 protein comes from TCRdb applying MiXCR to the PCR reads. The table has hundreds of thousands of distinct CDR3 sequences, about an eighth seen once; the top ten hold approximately 0.8%. The sequencing used PBMCs, collected before TCRalphabeta/CD19-depleted stem cell transplant. The receptors were sampled from a girl aged 2-10 years with congenital amegakaryocytic thrombocytopenia, due to receive a stem cell transplant. Each CDR3 is given with its conserved first and last residue. The D gene is left open where the match is weak. The listing skips clone size in some rows; elsewhere it reads once, few, many or a size class.

J: TRBJ2-5; length: 16; size: few; V: TRBV12-3/TRBV12-4; D: TRBD2; CDR3: CASIKSSGSLKETQYF; DNA: TGTGCCAGCATCAAATCTAGCGGGAGCCTTAAAGAGACCCAGTACTTC
J: TRBJ2-7; length: 14; size: few; V: TRBV2; D: TRBD2; CDR3: CATHPGLGLYEQYF; DNA: TGTGCCACCCATCCGGGACTAGGCCTTTACGAGCAGTACTTC
J: TRBJ2-2; length: 15; size: -; V: TRBV5-6; D: -; CDR3: CASSLFPFATGELFF; DNA: TGTGCCAGCAGCTTGTTCCCCTTTGCCACCGGGGAGCTGTTTTTT
J: TRBJ2-7; length: 11; size: few; V: TRBV10-2; D: -; CDR3: CASSLVNEQYF; DNA: TGCGCCAGCAGTCTCGTCAACGAGCAGTACTTC
J: TRBJ2-7; length: 19; size: many; V: TRBV20-1; D: TRBD2; CDR3: CSARDGRRTSVGHSYEQYF; DNA: TGCAGTGCTAGAGATGGGCGAAGGACTAGCGTCGGACACTCCTACGAGCAGTACTTC
J: TRBJ2-3; length: 15; size: many; V: TRBV14; D: -; CDR3: CASSQDFAGTDTQYF; DNA: TGTGCCAGCAGCCAAGACTTCGCAGGCACAGATACGCAGTATTTT
J: TRBJ1-5; length: 15; size: -; V: TRBV12-3/TRBV12-4; D: -; CDR3: CASSFGRLPYQPQHF; DNA: TGTGCCAGCAGTTTTGGGCGGCTCCCTTATCAGCCCCAGCATTTT
J: TRBJ2-7; length: 15; size: few; V: TRBV7-9; D: TRBD2; CDR3: CASSNTLTSPYEQYF; DNA: TGTGCCAGCAGCAACACCTTGACTAGCCCCTACGAGCAGTACTTC
J: TRBJ2-1; length: 12; size: -; V: TRBV28; D: TRBD2; CDR3: CAIRLAGFEQFF; DNA: TGTGCCATTCGACTAGCGGGATTTGAGCAGTTCTTC
J: TRBJ2-7; length: 14; size: -; V: TRBV10-2; D: TRBD1; CDR3: CASMGGQGTYEQYF; DNA: TGCGCCAGCATGGGGGGACAGGGGACCTACGAGCAGTACTTC
J: TRBJ2-1; length: 15; size: few; V: TRBV12-3/TRBV12-4; D: -; CDR3: CASRAPLAGYNEQFF; DNA: TGTGCCAGCAGGGCACCCCTAGCTGGGTACAATGAGCAGTTCTTC
J: TRBJ2-3; length: 16; size: -; V: TRBV27; D: -; CDR3: CASSFLGKGDTDTQYF; DNA: TGTGCCAGCAGTTTTCTGGGGAAGGGGGACACAGATACGCAGTATTTT
J: TRBJ2-5; length: 12; size: many; V: TRBV29-1; D: -; CDR3: CSVSTLQETQYF; DNA: TGCAGCGTGAGCACCCTCCAAGAGACCCAGTACTTC
J: TRBJ2-3; length: 13; size: many; V: TRBV29-1; D: -; CDR3: CSVSPGETDTQYF; DNA: TGCAGCGTTTCTCCAGGGGAGACAGATACGCAGTATTTT
J: TRBJ1-5; length: 19; size: -; V: TRBV28; D: TRBD1; CDR3: CASSFPPGQALNSNQPQHF; DNA: TGTGCCAGCAGTTTTCCACCGGGACAGGCGTTAAACAGCAATCAGCCCCAGCATTTT
J: TRBJ2-3; length: 16; size: few; V: TRBV28; D: TRBD2; CDR3: CASSRSQAGVLDTQYF; DNA: TGTGCCAGCAGTCGTAGTCAAGCGGGAGTATTGGATACGCAGTATTTT
J: TRBJ2-7; length: 16; size: many; V: TRBV7-8; D: -; CDR3: CASSLGFRQGIGEQYF; DNA: TGTGCCAGCAGCTTAGGTTTTCGGCAGGGGATCGGCGAGCAGTACTTC
J: TRBJ2-3; length: 15; size: many; V: TRBV7-2; D: -; CDR3: CASSETSMATDTQYF; DNA: TGTGCCAGCAGCGAAACTAGCATGGCCACAGATACGCAGTATTTT
J: TRBJ2-1; length: 12; size: few; V: TRBV13; D: -; CDR3: CASSLEVDEQFF; DNA: TGTGCCAGCAGCCTGGAGGTTGATGAGCAGTTCTTC
J: TRBJ2-7; length: 14; size: many; V: TRBV5-1; D: TRBD2; CDR3: CASRDMGLSYEQYF; DNA: TGCGCCAGCAGGGATATGGGACTATCCTACGAGCAGTACTTC
J: TRBJ2-5; length: 12; size: -; V: TRBV10-2; D: -; CDR3: CASQGQKETQYF; DNA: TGCGCCAGCCAGGGTCAGAAAGAGACCCAGTACTTC
J: TRBJ2-5; length: 16; size: few; V: TRBV9; D: TRBD2; CDR3: CASSLWASGSGETQYF; DNA: TGTGCCAGCAGCCTTTGGGCTAGCGGGAGTGGGGAGACCCAGTACTTC
J: TRBJ2-2; length: 16; size: -; V: TRBV12-3/TRBV12-4; D: -; CDR3: CASTLNSGGHTGELFF; DNA: TGTGCCAGCACCCTGAATTCGGGGGGCCACACCGGGGAGCTGTTTTTT
J: TRBJ2-5; length: 13; size: many; V: TRBV3-1; D: -; CDR3: CASSQVRGETQYF; DNA: TGTGCCAGCAGCCAAGTACGCGGTGAGACCCAGTACTTC
J: TRBJ2-3; length: 14; size: -; V: TRBV29-1; D: -; CDR3: CSVEDLQRRDTQYF; DNA: TGCAGCGTTGAAGATCTCCAGCGAAGGGATACGCAGTATTTT
J: TRBJ2-7; length: 13; size: many; V: TRBV12-3/TRBV12-4; D: -; CDR3: CASSLVETYEQYF; DNA: TGTGCCAGCAGTTTAGTAGAGACCTACGAGCAGTACTTC
J: TRBJ2-1; length: 15; size: -; V: TRBV27; D: -; CDR3: CASSRLGDYYNEQFF; DNA: TGTGCCAGCAGCCGCCTCGGAGATTACTACAATGAGCAGTTCTTC
J: TRBJ2-1; length: 15; size: many; V: TRBV28; D: TRBD2; CDR3: CASRRGDREVHEQFF; DNA: TGTGCCAGCAGGAGAGGGGACCGGGAGGTCCATGAGCAGTTCTTC
J: TRBJ2-3; length: 17; size: many; V: TRBV7-9; D: TRBD2; CDR3: CASSFSASGTSTDTQYF; DNA: TGTGCCAGCAGCTTTTCGGCTAGCGGCACCAGCACAGATACGCAGTATTTT
J: TRBJ2-1; length: 16; size: -; V: TRBV9; D: TRBD2; CDR3: CASSVVGTSGYNEQFF; DNA: TGTGCCAGCAGCGTAGTGGGGACTAGCGGATACAATGAGCAGTTCTTC
J: TRBJ2-5; length: 17; size: many; V: TRBV20-1; D: -; CDR3: CSARDQGRQGLQETQYF; DNA: TGCAGTGCTAGAGATCAGGGCCGTCAGGGCCTCCAAGAGACCCAGTACTTC
J: TRBJ2-3; length: 14; size: -; V: TRBV25-1; D: -; CDR3: CASSVQGHTDTQYF; DNA: TGTGCCAGCAGTGTCCAGGGGCACACAGATACGCAGTATTTT
J: TRBJ2-1; length: 17; size: many; V: TRBV6-1; D: TRBD2; CDR3: CASSIRLAGSEHNEQFF; DNA: TGTGCCAGCAGCATACGACTAGCGGGATCCGAACACAATGAGCAGTTCTTC
J: TRBJ2-2; length: 17; size: many; V: TRBV29-1; D: TRBD2; CDR3: CSVGLAGGPFGTGELFF; DNA: TGCAGCGTTGGGCTAGCGGGAGGGCCATTCGGCACCGGGGAGCTGTTTTTT
J: TRBJ2-7; length: 11; size: -; V: TRBV29-1; D: -; CDR3: CSGSARDEQYF; DNA: TGCAGCGGCTCGGCCCGGGACGAGCAGTACTTC
J: TRBJ2-1; length: 14; size: -; V: TRBV20-1; D: TRBD2; CDR3: CSALGLAGADEQFF; DNA: TGCAGTGCGCTGGGACTAGCGGGAGCGGATGAGCAGTTCTTC
J: TRBJ2-1; length: 15; size: many; V: TRBV10-3; D: TRBD2; CDR3: CAISGRTSGYNEQFF; DNA: TGTGCCATCAGTGGCCGGACTAGCGGGTACAATGAGCAGTTCTTC
J: TRBJ1-1; length: 13; size: many; V: TRBV6-2/TRBV6-3; D: -; CDR3: CATTLTENTEAFF; DNA: TGTGCCACCACGTTAACAGAGAACACTGAAGCTTTCTTT
J: TRBJ1-4; length: 14; size: many; V: TRBV20-1; D: -; CDR3: CSARVNPRHEKLFF; DNA: TGCAGTGCTAGAGTCAACCCGAGACATGAAAAACTGTTTTTT
J: TRBJ2-1; length: 15; size: few; V: TRBV7-2; D: -; CDR3: CASEDPQGPYNEQFF; DNA: TGTGCCAGCGAAGACCCACAGGGCCCCTACAATGAGCAGTTCTTC
J: TRBJ1-2; length: 15; size: many; V: TRBV20-1; D: -; CDR3: CSARDVAGPNYGYTF; DNA: TGCAGTGCTAGAGATGTGGCAGGGCCTAACTATGGCTACACCTTC
J: TRBJ1-2; length: 14; size: few; V: TRBV28; D: -; CDR3: CASSPGQRNYGYTF; DNA: TGTGCCAGCAGTCCCGGACAGCGAAACTATGGCTACACCTTC
J: TRBJ1-2; length: 14; size: many; V: TRBV20-1; D: TRBD1; CDR3: CSAGTGDGNYGYTF; DNA: TGCAGTGCCGGGACAGGGGATGGTAACTATGGCTACACCTTC
J: TRBJ2-2; length: 15; size: -; V: TRBV5-1; D: -; CDR3: CASSLRQGRHGELFF; DNA: TGCGCCAGCAGCTTGCGGCAGGGGAGGCACGGGGAGCTGTTTTTT
J: TRBJ2-5; length: 16; size: many; V: TRBV20-1; D: -; CDR3: CSAPIDSAVNQETQYF; DNA: TGCAGTGCCCCAATCGATTCAGCAGTCAACCAAGAGACCCAGTACTTC